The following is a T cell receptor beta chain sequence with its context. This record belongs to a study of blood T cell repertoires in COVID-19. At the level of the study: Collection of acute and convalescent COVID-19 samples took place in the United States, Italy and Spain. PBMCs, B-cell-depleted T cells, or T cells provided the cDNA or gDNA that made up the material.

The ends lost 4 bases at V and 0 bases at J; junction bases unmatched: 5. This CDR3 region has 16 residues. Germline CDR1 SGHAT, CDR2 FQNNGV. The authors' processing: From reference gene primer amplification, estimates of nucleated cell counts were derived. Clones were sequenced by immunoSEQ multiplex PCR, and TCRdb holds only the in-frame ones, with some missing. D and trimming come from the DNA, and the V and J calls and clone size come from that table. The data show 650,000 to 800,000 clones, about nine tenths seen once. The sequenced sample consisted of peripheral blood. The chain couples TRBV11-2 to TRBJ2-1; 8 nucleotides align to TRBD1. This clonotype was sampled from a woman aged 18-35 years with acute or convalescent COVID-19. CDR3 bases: TGTGCCAGCAGCTCCCGGACAGGGCTCTCCTACAATGAGCAGTTCTTC. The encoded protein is CASSSRTGLSYNEQFF.